This is a list of T cell receptor beta chains from one sample in a study of blood T cell repertoires in COVID-19. Data came from immunoSEQ multiplex PCR; TCRdb stores just in-frame clones and leaves some out. The repertoire consists of about 420,000 clones, with 85% to 90% occurring once and the leading ten covering less than 0.95%. Specimen: peripheral blood. All receptors derive from a young man with COVID-19, enrolled during active disease. The CDR3 runs from the conserved cysteine through the conserved F or W. D genes are given only for firm matches. Expanded clones are given a class, and other clones once, few, many or no size at all.

D,size,J,V,DNA,CDR3
.,.,TRBJ1-2,TRBV5-4,TGTGCCAGCAGCTTAGGAACAGGGACAAACTATGGCTACACCTTC,CASSLGTGTNYGYTF
TRBD2,.,TRBJ2-7,TRBV2,TGTGCCAGCAGGAATGACGGGAGGACCTACGAGCAGTACTTC,CASRNDGRTYEQYF
.,.,TRBJ2-7,TRBV6-2/TRBV6-3,TGTGCCAGCAGTTCCAAGACTCGTAGCTCCTACGAGCAGTACTTC,CASSSKTRSSYEQYF
TRBD1,.,TRBJ2-3,TRBV6-4,TGTGCCAGCAGCCAGGACAGGGGGCCCACAGATACGCAGTATTTT,CASSQDRGPTDTQYF
.,.,TRBJ1-2,TRBV6-1,TGTGCCAGCAGTGAAGCCCCGGGAGGGCTTGGCTACACCTTC,CASSEAPGGLGYTF
.,.,TRBJ2-2,TRBV19,TGTGCCAGTACCCCGGTTAGTCGAGGAAAAGGGGAGCTGTTTTTT,CASTPVSRGKGELFF
.,.,TRBJ1-2,TRBV5-6,TGTGCCAGCAGCTTGTGGACTTATAACTATGGCTACACCTTC,CASSLWTYNYGYTF
TRBD2,once,TRBJ2-7,TRBV5-1,TGCGCCAGTACCCGGGTAGCGGGACCCTACGAGCAGTACTTC,CASTRVAGPYEQYF
.,.,TRBJ2-7,TRBV4-2,TGTGCCAGCAGCCAAGTTGCCCAGGGGACCTACGAGCAGTACTTC,CASSQVAQGTYEQYF
.,.,TRBJ2-2,TRBV5-1,TGCGCCAGCAGCTTGGGCCCGGGGGCGAACACCGGGGAGCTGTTTTTT,CASSLGPGANTGELFF
.,.,TRBJ2-3,TRBV7-5,TGTGTCAGAAGCTTTGGACAGGACGGCACAGATACGCAGTATTTT,CVRSFGQDGTDTQYF
.,few,TRBJ1-2,TRBV25-1,TGTGCCAGCAGGGGCGGGTTTAGTGTGGATGGCTACACCTTC,CASRGGFSVDGYTF
TRBD2,.,TRBJ2-2,TRBV6-1,TGTGCCAGCAGTGAAGCGTCAAGCGGGGGGGCCTTTTACACCGGGGAGCTGTTTTTT,CASSEASSGGAFYTGELFF
TRBD1,.,TRBJ1-4,TRBV6-1,TGTGCCAGCAGTGAAAGCCAGGGGGGCAATGAAAAACTGTTTTTT,CASSESQGGNEKLFF
.,once,TRBJ1-6,TRBV6-1,TGTGCCAGCAGAGAAGCCGACAGTCGCAATAATTCACCCCTCCACTTT,CASREADSRNNSPLHF
.,.,TRBJ2-1,TRBV12-3/TRBV12-4,TGTGCCAGCAGTTTAGCGTTAAAGCAGTTCTTC,CASSLALKQFF
TRBD2,once,TRBJ2-3,TRBV19,TGTGCCAGTAGTAGGGAATTTAGCGGGAGGGAAGGCACAGATACGCAGTATTTT,CASSREFSGREGTDTQYF
.,.,TRBJ2-4,TRBV24-1,TGTGCCACCAGTGATCCAGCGACTAGTTTTGGGGACATTCAGTACTTC,CATSDPATSFGDIQYF
.,.,TRBJ2-1,TRBV20-1,TGCAGTGCTAGTCCTCCGGTAAGCTACAATGAGCAGTTCTTC,CSASPPVSYNEQFF
TRBD2,.,TRBJ2-3,TRBV19,TGTGCCAGTAGTATAGTCGGGGGGGCCGCAGATACGCAGTATTTT,CASSIVGGAADTQYF
.,.,TRBJ2-1,TRBV11-2,TGTGCCAGCAGCCCTGGGGGGTGGGATGAGCAGTTCTTC,CASSPGGWDEQFF
.,.,TRBJ2-7,TRBV5-4,TGTGCCAGCAGCTCAGAAACAGGTGACGAGCAGTACTTC,CASSSETGDEQYF
TRBD1,.,TRBJ2-7,TRBV7-8,TGTGCCAGCAGCCCGCCTAGTTACGGGACAGATGACGAGCAGTACTTC,CASSPPSYGTDDEQYF
.,.,TRBJ1-3,TRBV12-3/TRBV12-4,TGTGCCAGCAGTTCCTTGGGCGGAAACACCATATATTTT,CASSSLGGNTIYF
.,.,TRBJ2-7,TRBV11-2,TGTGCCAGCAGCTTCGGAGTTAGCGACGAGCAGTACTTC,CASSFGVSDEQYF
.,.,TRBJ2-7,TRBV24-1,TGTGCCACCAGTCACGCAGGGTTCTACGAGCAGTACTTC,CATSHAGFYEQYF
TRBD1,once,TRBJ2-7,TRBV13,TGTGCCAGCAGCTTGGGGGGGACAGGGACCTACGAGCAGTACTTC,CASSLGGTGTYEQYF
.,.,TRBJ1-1,TRBV5-1,TGCGCCAGCAGCGGTTCGCAGGGGAGCGTGAACACTGAAGCTTTCTTT,CASSGSQGSVNTEAFF
TRBD1,.,TRBJ1-5,TRBV6-5,TGTGCCAGCGGGGGACAGGGGAATTACAATCAGCCCCAGCATTTT,CASGGQGNYNQPQHF
.,.,TRBJ1-2,TRBV19,TGTGCCAGTATTACGAGTCCCACACGGGGCTATGGCTACACCTTC,CASITSPTRGYGYTF
TRBD1,.,TRBJ1-6,TRBV7-3,TGTGCCAGCAGCTTGGGACAGCCCAATTCACCCCTCCACTTT,CASSLGQPNSPLHF